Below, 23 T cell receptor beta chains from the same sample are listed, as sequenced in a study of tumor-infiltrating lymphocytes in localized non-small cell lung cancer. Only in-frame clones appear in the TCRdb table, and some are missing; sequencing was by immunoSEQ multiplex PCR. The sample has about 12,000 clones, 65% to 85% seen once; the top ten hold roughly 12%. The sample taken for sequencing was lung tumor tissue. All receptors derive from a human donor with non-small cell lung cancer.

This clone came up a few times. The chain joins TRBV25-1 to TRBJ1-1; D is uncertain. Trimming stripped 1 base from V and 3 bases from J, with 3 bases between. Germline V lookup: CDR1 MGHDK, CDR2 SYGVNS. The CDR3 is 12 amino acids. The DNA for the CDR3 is TGTGCCAGCAGTGAATGGGACACTGAAGCTTTCTTT. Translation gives CASSEWDTEAFF.

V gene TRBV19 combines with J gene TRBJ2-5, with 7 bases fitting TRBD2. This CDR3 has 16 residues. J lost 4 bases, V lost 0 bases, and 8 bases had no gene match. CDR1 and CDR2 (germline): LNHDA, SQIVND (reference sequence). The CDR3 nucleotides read TGTGCCAGTAGTATAGATCTGGGGGGGATCGGAGAGACCCAGTACTTC. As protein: CASSIDLGGIGETQYF.

The CDR3 nucleotides read TGTGCCAGCAGCTCCTACAGGGGATCCTACGAGCAGTACTTC. As protein: CASSSYRGSYEQYF. This chain uses TRBV5-4 with TRBJ2-7, with TRBD1 matching 7 bases. The trim removed 3 bases at V and 1 base at J, leaving 4 bases unmatched. The CDR3 has 14 residues. Germline loops: CDR1 SGHNT, CDR2 YYREEE (reference sequence). The variable domain in full, completed from reference TRBV5-4 and TRBJ2-7, reads ETGVTQSPTHLIKTRGQQVTLRCSSQSGHNTVSWYQQALGQGPQFIFQYYREEENGRGNFPPRFSGLQFPNYSSELNVNALELDDSALYLCASSSYRGSYEQYFGPGTRLTVT.

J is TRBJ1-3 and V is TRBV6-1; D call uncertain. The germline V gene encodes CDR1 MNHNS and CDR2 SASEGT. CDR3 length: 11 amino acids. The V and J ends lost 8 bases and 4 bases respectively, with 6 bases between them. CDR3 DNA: TGTGCCAGCCCCAACGGAAACACCATATATTTT. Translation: CASPNGNTIYF.

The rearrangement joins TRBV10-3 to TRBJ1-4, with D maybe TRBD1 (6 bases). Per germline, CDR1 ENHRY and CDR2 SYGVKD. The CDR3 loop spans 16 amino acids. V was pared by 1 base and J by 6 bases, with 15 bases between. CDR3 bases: TGTGCCATCAGTGAGTTTGGGGGCGCCCAGGATGAAAAACTGTTTTTT. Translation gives CAISEFGGAQDEKLFF.

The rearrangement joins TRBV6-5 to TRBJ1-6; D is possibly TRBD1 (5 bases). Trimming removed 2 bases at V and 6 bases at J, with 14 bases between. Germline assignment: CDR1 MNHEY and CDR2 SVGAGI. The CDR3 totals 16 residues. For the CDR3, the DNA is TGTGCCAGCAGTTACCCTCCTAGGAGGGGTAATTCACCCCTCCACTTT. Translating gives CASSYPPRRGNSPLHF.

The CDR3 loop reads CASSERGSSYEQYF. As DNA, the CDR3 is TGTGCCAGCAGTGAAAGGGGCAGCTCCTACGAGCAGTACTTC. The chain recombines TRBV6-1 with TRBJ2-7, with D tentatively TRBD1 (5 bases). Trimming cost V 2 bases and J 0 bases, with 8 bases left between them. Germline V lookup: CDR1 MNHNS, CDR2 SASEGT. The CDR3 is 14 residues long.

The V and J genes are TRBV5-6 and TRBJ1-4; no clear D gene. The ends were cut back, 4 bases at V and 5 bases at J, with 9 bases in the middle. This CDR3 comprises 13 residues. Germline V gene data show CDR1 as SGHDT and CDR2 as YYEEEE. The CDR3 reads CASSLGWNEKLFF. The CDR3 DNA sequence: TGTGCCAGCAGCCTCGGATGGAATGAAAAACTGTTTTTT.

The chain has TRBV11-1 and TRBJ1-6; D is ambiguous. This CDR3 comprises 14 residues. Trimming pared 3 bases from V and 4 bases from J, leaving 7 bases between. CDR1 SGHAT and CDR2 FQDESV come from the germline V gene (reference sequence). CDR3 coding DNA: TGTGCCAGCAGCTTGTTAAAGTATAATTCACCCCTCCACTTT. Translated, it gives CASSLLKYNSPLHF.

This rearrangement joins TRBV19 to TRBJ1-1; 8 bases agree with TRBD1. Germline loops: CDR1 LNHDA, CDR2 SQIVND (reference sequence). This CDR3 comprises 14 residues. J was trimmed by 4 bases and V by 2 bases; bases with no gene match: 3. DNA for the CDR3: TGTGCCAGTAGTATAACCACAGGGGGCACTGAAGCTTTCTTT. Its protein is CASSITTGGTEAFF.

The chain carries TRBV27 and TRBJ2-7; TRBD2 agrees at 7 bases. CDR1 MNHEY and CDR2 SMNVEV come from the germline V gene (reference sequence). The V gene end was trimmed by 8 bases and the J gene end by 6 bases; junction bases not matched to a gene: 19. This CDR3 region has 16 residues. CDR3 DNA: TGTGCCAGCCGCACGCCGGGGGGAAGGGAGTTTCGCGAGCAGTACTTC. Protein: CASRTPGGREFREQYF.

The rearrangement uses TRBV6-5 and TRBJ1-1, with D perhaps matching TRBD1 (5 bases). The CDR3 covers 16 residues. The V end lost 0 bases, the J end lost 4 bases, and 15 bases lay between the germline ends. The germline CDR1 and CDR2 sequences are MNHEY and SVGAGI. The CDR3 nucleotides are TGTGCCAGCAGTTACTCGTCGGGGCGGAGGGGCACTGAAGCTTTCTTT. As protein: CASSYSSGRRGTEAFF.

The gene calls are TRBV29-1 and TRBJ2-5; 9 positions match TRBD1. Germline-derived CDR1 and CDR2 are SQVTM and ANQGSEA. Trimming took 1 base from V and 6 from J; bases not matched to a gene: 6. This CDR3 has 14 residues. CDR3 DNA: TGCAGCGTTGAAGCCACAGGGGGCGCGAAGACCCAGTACTTC. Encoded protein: CSVEATGGAKTQYF.

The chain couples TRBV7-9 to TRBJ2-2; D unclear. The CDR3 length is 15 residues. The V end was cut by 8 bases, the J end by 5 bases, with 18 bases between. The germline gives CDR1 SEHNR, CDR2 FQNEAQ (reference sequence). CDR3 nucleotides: TGTGCCAGCCCTGGTGATCAGTTCTGGACCGGGGAGCTGTTTTTT. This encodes CASPGDQFWTGELFF. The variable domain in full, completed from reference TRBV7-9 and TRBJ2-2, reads DTGVSQNPRHKITKRGQNVTFRCDPISEHNRLYWYRQTLGQGPEFLTYFQNEAQLEKSRLLSDRFSAERPKGSFSTLEIQRTEQGDSAMYLCASPGDQFWTGELFFGEGSRLTVL.

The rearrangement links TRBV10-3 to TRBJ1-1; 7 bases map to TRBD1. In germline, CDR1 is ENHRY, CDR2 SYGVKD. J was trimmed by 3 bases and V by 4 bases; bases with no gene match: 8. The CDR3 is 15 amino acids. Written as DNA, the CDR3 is TGTGCCATCAGTGTTAAAGGGGGCGCGGACACTGAAGCTTTCTTT. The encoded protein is CAISVKGGADTEAFF.

Here the CDR3 DNA reads TGTGCCAGCAGCTTAGGGACAGGGAGGACAGAGACCCAGTACTTC. It specifies CASSLGTGRTETQYF. The chain carries TRBV7-7 and TRBJ2-5, with 8 nucleotides matching TRBD1. The J segment lost 4 bases and the V segment lost 1 base, leaving 5 bases of the junction unmatched. The CDR3 loop spans 15 amino acids. Per germline, CDR1 SSHAT and CDR2 FNYEAQ (reference sequence).

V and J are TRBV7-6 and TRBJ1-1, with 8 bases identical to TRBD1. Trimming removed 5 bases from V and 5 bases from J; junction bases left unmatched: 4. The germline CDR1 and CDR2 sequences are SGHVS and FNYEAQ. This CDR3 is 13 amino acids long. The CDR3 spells CASSQTGETEAFF. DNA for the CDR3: TGTGCCAGCAGCCAGACAGGGGAAACTGAAGCTTTCTTT.

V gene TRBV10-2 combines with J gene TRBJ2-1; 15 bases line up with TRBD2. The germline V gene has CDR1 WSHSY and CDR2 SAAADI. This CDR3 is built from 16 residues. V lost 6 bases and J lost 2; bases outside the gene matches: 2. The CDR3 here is CASRGLAGGPYNEQFF. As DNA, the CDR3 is TGCGCCAGCAGAGGACTAGCGGGGGGGCCCTACAATGAGCAGTTCTTC.

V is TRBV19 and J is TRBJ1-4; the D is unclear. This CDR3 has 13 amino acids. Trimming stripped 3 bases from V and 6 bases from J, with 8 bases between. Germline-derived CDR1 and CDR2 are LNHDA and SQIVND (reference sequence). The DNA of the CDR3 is TGTGCCAGTAGTATCGACCAGGATGAAAAACTGTTTTTT. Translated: CASSIDQDEKLFF.

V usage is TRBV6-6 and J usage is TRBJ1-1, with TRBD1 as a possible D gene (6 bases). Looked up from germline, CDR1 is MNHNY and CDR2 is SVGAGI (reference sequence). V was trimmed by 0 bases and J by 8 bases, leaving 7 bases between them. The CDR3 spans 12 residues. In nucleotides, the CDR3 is TGTGCCAGCAGTTACTCGGGGGGCGAAGCTTTCTTT. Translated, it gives CASSYSGGEAFF.

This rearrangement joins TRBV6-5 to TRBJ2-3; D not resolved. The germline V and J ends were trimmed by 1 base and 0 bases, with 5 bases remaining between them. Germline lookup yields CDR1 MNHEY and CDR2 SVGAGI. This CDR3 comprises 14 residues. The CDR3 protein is CASSYYGSTDTQYF. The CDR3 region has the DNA TGTGCCAGCAGTTACTACGGCAGCACAGATACGCAGTATTTT.

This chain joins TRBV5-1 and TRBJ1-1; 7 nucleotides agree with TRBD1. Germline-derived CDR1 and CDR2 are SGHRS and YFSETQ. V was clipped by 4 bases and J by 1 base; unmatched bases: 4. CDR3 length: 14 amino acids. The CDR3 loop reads CASSPGDRNTEAFF. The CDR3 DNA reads TGCGCCAGCAGCCCCGGGGACAGGAACACTGAAGCTTTCTTT.

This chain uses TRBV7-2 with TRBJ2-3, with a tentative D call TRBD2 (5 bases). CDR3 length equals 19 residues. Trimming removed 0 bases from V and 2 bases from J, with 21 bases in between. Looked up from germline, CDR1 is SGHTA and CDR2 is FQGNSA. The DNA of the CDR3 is TGTGCCAGCAGCTTAGCTCGGCACCTAGGAACGGAGGCCACAGATACGCAGTATTTT. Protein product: CASSLARHLGTEATDTQYF. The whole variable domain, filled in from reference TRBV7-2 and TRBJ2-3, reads GAGVSQSPSNKVTEKGKDVELRCDPISGHTALYWYRQSLGQGLEFLIYFQGNSAPDKSGLPSDRFSAERTGGSVSTLTIQRTQQEDSAVYLCASSLARHLGTEATDTQYFGPGTRLTVL.